One sample yielded the 20 T cell receptor beta chains listed below, sequenced in a study of long-term antiretroviral therapy in people with HIV. Assay version v3.0 of immunoSEQ was used, and it was run at survey level. Sequencing was performed with immunoSEQ multiplex PCR; in TCRdb, only in-frame clones are kept and a portion is missing. The sample contains about 17,000 clones, around 74% of which appear only once. The source was unsorted PBMCs, collected around 2.1 years before starting antiretroviral therapy. The receptors come from a young man with HIV.

The V call is TRBV30, the J call TRBJ2-2, with D possibly TRBD1 on 6 matching bases. V dropped 5 bases and J dropped 7 bases, with 14 bases sitting between them. Germline loops: CDR1 GTSNPN, CDR2 SVGIG (reference sequence). CDR3 length: 13 amino acids. CDR3 sequence: CAWAVGAIGELFF. The CDR3 coding sequence is TGTGCCTGGGCCGTGGGGGCTATCGGGGAGCTGTTTTTT.

This chain joins TRBV19 and TRBJ2-1; a weak D match, TRBD2 (6 bases). With 4 bases removed from V and 7 bases from J, the gap between germline ends came to 20 bases. The CDR3 totals 16 residues. Germline CDR1 reads LNHDA; CDR2 reads SQIVND (reference sequence). CDR3 loop: CASSTPDRGAGNEQFF. CDR3 DNA sequence: TGTGCCAGTAGTACCCCCGACCGTGGCGCGGGGAATGAGCAGTTCTTC.

This chain links TRBV28 with TRBJ2-7; D gene ambiguous. CDR3 size: 12 residues. CDR1 is MDHEN and CDR2 is SYDVKM in the germline V gene. CDR3 sequence (DNA): TGTGGCCATCTGTTCACCACCTACGAGCAGTACTTC. Protein: CGHLFTTYEQYF.

This sequence joins TRBV29-1 and TRBJ2-7; unclear D gene. In germline, CDR1 is SQVTM, CDR2 ANQGSEA. CDR3 size: 12 residues. Between the trimmed V and J ends, which lost 1 base and 7 bases, there was a span of 11 bases. CDR3 in DNA: TGCAGCGTTGAAGCCTCGACCCGGGAGCAGTACTTC. Amino acids: CSVEASTREQYF.

The chain employs TRBV9 and TRBJ2-1, with 8 bases fitting TRBD2. This CDR3 comprises 17 residues. The junction had 9 bases not matched to a gene; V was cut back by 0 bases and J by 4 bases. Germline CDR1 and CDR2: SGDLS and YYNGEE. The CDR3, as DNA: TGTGCCAGCAGCGTAGATTTGGGCGGGAGGTTATACAATGAGCAGTTCTTC. As protein: CASSVDLGGRLYNEQFF.

This chain connects TRBV7-9 to TRBJ1-2; D remains ambiguous. CDR1 SEHNR and CDR2 FQNEAQ come from the germline V gene (reference sequence). The V gene lost 5 bases and the J gene lost 6 bases, with 10 bases spanning the gap. This CDR3 region has 12 residues. DNA for the CDR3: TGTGCCAGCAGCGTTACGGCCAATGGCTACACCTTC. Translated, it gives CASSVTANGYTF.

This chain uses TRBV16 with TRBJ2-5; D may correspond to TRBD1 or TRBD2 (5 bases each). CDR3 size: 15 residues. Trimming took off 2 bases at V and 5 bases at J, with 15 bases between the two ends. Germline V gene data show CDR1 as KGHSY and CDR2 as FQNENV. CDR3: CASSQEVRGSETQYF. The CDR3 DNA reads TGTGCCAGCAGCCAAGAGGTGAGGGGCAGCGAGACCCAGTACTTC. The variable domain in full, completed from reference TRBV16 and TRBJ2-5, reads GEEVAQTPKHLVRGEGQKAKLYCAPIKGHSYVFWYQQVLKNEFKFLISFQNENVFDETGMPKERFSAKCLPNSPCSLEIQATKLEDSAVYFCASSQEVRGSETQYFGPGTRLLVL.

The chain joins TRBV30 to TRBJ1-2; D gene unclear. Trimming cost V 3 bases and J 4 bases, with 12 bases left between them. Germline V CDR1 and CDR2: GTSNPN, SVGIG (reference sequence). There are 13 residues in the CDR3. The CDR3 nucleotides are TGTGCCTGGAGCCTCAACTATCCCTATGGCTACACCTTC. It specifies CAWSLNYPYGYTF. Variable domain in full (rest from reference TRBV30 and TRBJ1-2): SQTIHQWPATLVQPVGSPLSLECTVEGTSNPNLYWYRQAAGRGLQLLFYSVGIGQISSEVPQNLSASRPQDRQFILSSKKLLLSDSGFYLCAWSLNYPYGYTFGSGTRLTVV.

This clone was found once. CDR3 amino acids: CASTDGAPYGYTF. In nucleotides, the CDR3 is TGTGCCAGCACCGACGGCGCCCCTTATGGCTACACCTTC. The genes are TRBV6-5 and TRBJ1-2; D unresolved. This CDR3 is 13 amino acids long. CDR1 MNHEY and CDR2 SVGAGI come from the germline V gene. Deletions cut 7 bases from V and 5 bases from J, with 14 bases between.

V gene TRBV9 combines with J gene TRBJ2-7; 9 positions match TRBD2. Germline lookup yields CDR1 SGDLS and CDR2 YYNGEE. CDR3 length equals 15 residues. V lost 0 bases and J lost 3; bases outside the gene matches: 4. This chain's CDR3 is CASSVGRGRDYEQYF. CDR3 nucleotides: TGTGCCAGCAGCGTAGGTCGCGGGAGGGACTACGAGCAGTACTTC. The entire variable domain, with the rest obtained from reference TRBV9 and TRBJ2-7, is as follows: DSGVTQTPKHLITATGQRVTLRCSPRSGDLSVYWYQQSLDQGLQFLIQYYNGEERAKGNILERFSAQQFPDLHSELNLSSLELGDSALYFCASSVGRGRDYEQYFGPGTRLTVT.

The chain employs TRBV7-3 and TRBJ2-7, with a tentative D call TRBD2 (7 bases). The V and J ends lost 4 bases and 9 bases respectively, with 16 bases between them. There are 13 residues in the CDR3. CDR1 is SGHTA, CDR2 FQGTGA, per germline. In DNA form, the CDR3 reads TGTGCCAGCAGCTGCGAGGGGGGGAGTGCGCAGTACTTC. Its translation: CASSCEGGSAQYF.

The rearrangement joins TRBV5-8 to TRBJ2-7; D may correspond to TRBD1 or TRBD2 (5 bases each). The V gene's germline CDR1 is SGHTS and CDR2 YDEGEE. V shed 3 bases and J shed 3 bases, with 19 bases lying between them. The CDR3 covers 16 residues. The CDR3 DNA reads as TGTGCCAGCAGCTCGCTACCGGGACGGACTGACTACGAGCAGTACTTC. It is translated as CASSSLPGRTDYEQYF.

The gene calls are TRBV12-5 and TRBJ2-1; D uncertain. Trimming stripped 3 bases from V and 5 bases from J, with 5 bases between. The germline gives CDR1 LGHNT, CDR2 FRNRAP. This CDR3 region has 12 residues. In nucleotides, the CDR3 is TGTGCTAGTGGTTTAGGTCACAATGAGCAGTTCTTC. Its translation is CASGLGHNEQFF.

This clone was seen a single time. J is TRBJ2-2 and V is TRBV7-3, with 7 nucleotides matching TRBD2. With 5 bases clipped from V and 3 bases from J, the junction kept 3 bases outside the gene matches. The CDR3 is 14 amino acids. Germline lookup yields CDR1 SGHTA and CDR2 FQGTGA. CDR3 in DNA: TGTGCCAGCAGCGGACTAGACTACACCGGGGAGCTGTTTTTT. Protein product: CASSGLDYTGELFF.

This clone turned up a few times. V is TRBV7-3 and J is TRBJ1-1; unclear D gene. This CDR3 spans 14 amino acids. Trimming took 4 bases from V and 1 from J, leaving 10 bases between them. Per germline, CDR1 SGHTA and CDR2 FQGTGA. This CDR3 is CASSWAGGNTEAFF. In nucleotides, the CDR3 is TGTGCCAGCAGCTGGGCAGGTGGGAACACTGAAGCTTTCTTT.

The V call is TRBV19, the J call TRBJ2-7, with D possibly being TRBD1 (6 bases). Germline V CDR1 and CDR2: LNHDA, SQIVND (reference sequence). V lost 3 bases and J lost 6, with 18 bases in between. The CDR3 covers 15 residues. The CDR3 region has the DNA TGTGCCAGTAGTATTGACTCCGGGACACCAGGCGAGCAGTACTTC. It codes for CASSIDSGTPGEQYF.

The chain recombines TRBV18 with TRBJ2-1, with D possibly matching TRBD2 (7 bases). Trimming took off 8 bases at V and 6 bases at J, with 17 bases between the two ends. This CDR3 is built from 14 residues. The germline V gene has CDR1 KGHSH and CDR2 LQKENI. The CDR3 region has the DNA TGTGCCAGCCAACCCGAAGGGGGGGTCAATGAGCAGTTCTTC. Its translation: CASQPEGGVNEQFF.

The CDR3 here is CASSLGTGRYEQYF. Written as DNA, the CDR3 is TGCGCCAGCAGCTTAGGGACAGGGAGGTACGAGCAGTACTTC. The gene calls are TRBV5-1 and TRBJ2-7, with 9 bases matching TRBD1. Trimming removed 2 bases from V and 4 bases from J; junction bases left unmatched: 4. Germline V lookup: CDR1 SGHRS, CDR2 YFSETQ. This CDR3 has 14 amino acids.

The sample holds a few counts of this clone. The chain couples TRBV19 to TRBJ2-6; no clear D. CDR1 is LNHDA, CDR2 SQIVND, per germline (reference sequence). The V end was cut by 3 bases, the J end by 2 bases, with 8 bases between. The CDR3 has 15 residues. CDR3 in amino acids: CASSMRTAGANVLTF. CDR3 DNA sequence: TGTGCCAGTAGTATGAGGACGGCTGGGGCCAACGTCCTGACTTTC.

The chain has TRBV6-5 and TRBJ2-7; unclear D gene. In germline, CDR1 is MNHEY, CDR2 SVGAGI. V lost 6 bases and J 6 bases, leaving 12 bases between the germline ends. This CDR3 spans 12 amino acids. The CDR3 is CASRVASGEQYF. The CDR3 region has the DNA TGTGCCAGCAGGGTTGCATCGGGCGAGCAGTACTTC.